These T cell receptor beta chains were read from a single sample in a study of human T cells and chemical hapten exposure. Each CDR3 protein is one row after TCRdb ran MiXCR on the RACE reads. The table has 95,000 to 150,000 distinct CDR3 sequences, approximately 10% seen once. Material: whole blood, obtained in connection with sensitization to the hapten diphenylcyclopropenone (DPC). These receptors were collected from a woman aged 45-65 years with alopecia areata. Some clones in this sample may be carry-over from other donors' samples. Both conserved end residues are part of each CDR3. Each record gives: J gene, V gene, CDR3 protein.

J gene: TRBJ2-7; V gene: TRBV20-1; CDR3 protein: CSARDMRGANDEQYF
J gene: TRBJ1-1; V gene: TRBV28; CDR3 protein: CASGQYRDSTEAFF
J gene: TRBJ2-1; V gene: TRBV20-1; CDR3 protein: CSARTGTHYNEQFF
J gene: TRBJ2-5; V gene: TRBV29-1; CDR3 protein: CSEGQGETQYF
J gene: TRBJ1-4; V gene: TRBV29-1; CDR3 protein: CSVEGGANEKLFF
J gene: TRBJ2-7; V gene: TRBV7-8; CDR3 protein: CASSPDRGSYEQYF
J gene: TRBJ1-1; V gene: TRBV20-1; CDR3 protein: CSARGGRGSSAEAFF
J gene: TRBJ2-1; V gene: TRBV21-1; CDR3 protein: CASSKSSGGNNEQFF
J gene: TRBJ2-1; V gene: TRBV20-1; CDR3 protein: CSARDPSGSGNEQFF
J gene: TRBJ1-2; V gene: TRBV6-2/TRBV6-3; CDR3 protein: CASSFLQGEDGYTF
J gene: TRBJ2-7; V gene: TRBV29-1; CDR3 protein: CSVPRDSYEQYF
J gene: TRBJ2-7; V gene: TRBV11-2; CDR3 protein: CASSPGTGSYEQYF
J gene: TRBJ2-7; V gene: TRBV27; CDR3 protein: CASSHTMDRALYEQYF
J gene: TRBJ1-5; V gene: TRBV2; CDR3 protein: CASSEGAGARNQPQHF
J gene: TRBJ2-3; V gene: TRBV7-2; CDR3 protein: CASSLVAGPTDTQYF
J gene: TRBJ1-1; V gene: TRBV7-9; CDR3 protein: CASSRGQGRNTEAFF
J gene: TRBJ2-6; V gene: TRBV25-1; CDR3 protein: CASSGDRHISGANVLTF
J gene: TRBJ1-4; V gene: TRBV5-1; CDR3 protein: CASSLGDRASEKLFF
J gene: TRBJ2-2; V gene: TRBV6-5; CDR3 protein: CASSYPTSGGTGELFF
J gene: TRBJ2-7; V gene: TRBV29-1; CDR3 protein: CSVPRGDSTQQQYF
J gene: TRBJ1-6; V gene: TRBV25-1; CDR3 protein: CASGRGPENSPLHF
J gene: TRBJ2-1; V gene: TRBV20-1; CDR3 protein: CSASDKTYNEQFF
J gene: TRBJ2-1; V gene: TRBV10-3; CDR3 protein: CAISAQREGGYNEQFF
J gene: TRBJ2-1; V gene: TRBV12-3/TRBV12-4; CDR3 protein: CASSFGDRTFF
J gene: TRBJ2-7; V gene: TRBV7-9; CDR3 protein: CASSLATRWDF
J gene: TRBJ1-2; V gene: TRBV6-5; CDR3 protein: CASSWGTGAAGYGYTF
J gene: TRBJ2-5; V gene: TRBV20-1; CDR3 protein: CSARVGSGRETQYF
J gene: TRBJ1-1; V gene: TRBV20-1; CDR3 protein: CSARDNSGGRGTEAFF
J gene: TRBJ1-5; V gene: TRBV24-1; CDR3 protein: CATSDITGTGEQPQHF
J gene: TRBJ1-2; V gene: TRBV7-2; CDR3 protein: CASRDRGNYGYTF
J gene: TRBJ2-3; V gene: TRBV7-2; CDR3 protein: CASSSSARGSGTQYF
J gene: TRBJ2-7; V gene: TRBV20-1; CDR3 protein: CSATGTAHYEQYF
J gene: TRBJ2-5; V gene: TRBV5-1; CDR3 protein: CASSLDPGVLQETQYF
J gene: TRBJ2-3; V gene: TRBV27; CDR3 protein: CASSPYGVTQYF
J gene: TRBJ2-1; V gene: TRBV7-8; CDR3 protein: CASSARGDSPYNEQFF
J gene: TRBJ2-7; V gene: TRBV6-1; CDR3 protein: CASREGLSEQYF
J gene: TRBJ1-5; V gene: TRBV20-1; CDR3 protein: CSARPNGQGPNQPQHF
J gene: TRBJ2-1; V gene: TRBV5-6; CDR3 protein: CASSLVGQQSSYNEQFF
J gene: TRBJ2-1; V gene: TRBV20-1; CDR3 protein: CSAREPGGRVNEQFF
J gene: TRBJ2-1; V gene: TRBV20-1; CDR3 protein: CSARDSLLYNEQFF
J gene: TRBJ2-5; V gene: TRBV5-1; CDR3 protein: CASSLAGRKETQYF
J gene: TRBJ1-5; V gene: TRBV19; CDR3 protein: CASSIAVQPQHF
J gene: TRBJ2-7; V gene: TRBV3-1; CDR3 protein: CASSQDPAGGWEQYF
J gene: TRBJ2-3; V gene: TRBV7-9; CDR3 protein: CASSPGAGDTQYF
J gene: TRBJ1-5; V gene: TRBV28; CDR3 protein: CASSSVTGGATQPQHF
J gene: TRBJ1-1; V gene: TRBV12-3/TRBV12-4; CDR3 protein: CASSFHVRGGMNTEAFF
J gene: TRBJ1-1; V gene: TRBV7-9; CDR3 protein: CASSQEGVGTEAFF
J gene: TRBJ2-5; V gene: TRBV3-1; CDR3 protein: CASSQGQGVVTQYF
J gene: TRBJ1-5; V gene: TRBV20-1; CDR3 protein: CSAKDIRGGNQPQHF
J gene: TRBJ1-1; V gene: TRBV29-1; CDR3 protein: CSVEDGRNTEAFF
J gene: TRBJ2-5; V gene: TRBV2; CDR3 protein: CASSEARVQHQETQYF
J gene: TRBJ1-2; V gene: TRBV12-3/TRBV12-4; CDR3 protein: CASSPCGGDYGYTF
J gene: TRBJ1-5; V gene: TRBV2; CDR3 protein: CASSETRAAQPQHF
J gene: TRBJ2-1; V gene: TRBV5-4; CDR3 protein: CASRPGLAEYNEQFF
J gene: TRBJ1-2; V gene: TRBV4-1; CDR3 protein: CASSQDRADYGYTF
J gene: TRBJ2-7; V gene: TRBV28; CDR3 protein: CASSLMGPGQDEQYF
J gene: TRBJ1-3; V gene: TRBV10-2; CDR3 protein: CASKQLLSGSGNTIYF